This is a list of T cell receptor beta chains from one sample in a study of T-cell memory formation after mild COVID-19. TCRdb redid the calling of the 5' RACE reads with MiXCR, one entry per CDR3 protein. The repertoire includes around 150,000 distinct CDR3 sequences, 30% to 35% of them detected once, and about 12% sits in the top ten. Sample: PBMCs or a T cell subset sorted from them (not recorded which). The receptors shown here come from an adult woman who had mild COVID-19 (a few samples of this study predate the infection). Cell type and time point are not known. The CDR3 runs from the conserved cysteine through the conserved F or W. A D gene is named only where the DNA matches it firmly. Clone size is shown for a subset of rows, as once, few, many or a class of expanded clone.

TRBD1	TRBJ1-1	few	TRBV5-1	TGCGCCAGCAGCTTGGCCGAAGGGGGCGCAACCTCTGAAGCTTTCTTT	CASSLAEGGATSEAFF
-	TRBJ1-1	-	TRBV5-6	TGTGCCAGCAGCGCGGCCGGGGGCCTGAACACTGAAGCTTTCTTT	CASSAAGGLNTEAFF
-	TRBJ2-5	-	TRBV7-2	TGTGCCAGCAGCTCAACCCAGCGGGACCAAGAGACCCAGTACTTC	CASSSTQRDQETQYF
TRBD2	TRBJ2-1	-	TRBV4-3	TGCGCCAGCAGCCAAGAAAGGGAAGCGGGAGGCCTCTCCTACAATGAGCAGTTCTTC	CASSQEREAGGLSYNEQFF
-	TRBJ2-3	-	TRBV11-2	TGTGCCAGCAGCTTAGGCGGCTACTCGGGAGATACGCAGTATTTT	CASSLGGYSGDTQYF
-	TRBJ2-7	-	TRBV19	TGTGCCAGTAGTATAGTAGGGCCAGCTATCTCCTACGAGCAGTACTTC	CASSIVGPAISYEQYF
TRBD1	TRBJ2-7	-	TRBV5-6	TGTGCCAGCAGCTCCCCATCGGACAGGGCCTACGAGCAGTACTTC	CASSSPSDRAYEQYF
-	TRBJ1-1	few	TRBV10-3	TGTGCCATCAGTGAGTCCCCAGGGAACACTGAAGCTTTCTTT	CAISESPGNTEAFF
TRBD2	TRBJ2-1	-	TRBV6-2/TRBV6-3	TGTGCCAGCATCTCCCGGGCGGGAGCTGTCAATGAGCAGTTCTTC	CASISRAGAVNEQFF
-	TRBJ2-7	-	TRBV29-1	TGCAGCGTTGAGGTGGCGGTGCTCGAGCAGTACTTC	CSVEVAVLEQYF
TRBD2	TRBJ2-1	-	TRBV4-3	TGCGCCAGCAGCCAAGATACAATGGGACTAGCGGGAGGGAATGAGCAGTTCTTC	CASSQDTMGLAGGNEQFF
TRBD2	TRBJ2-1	-	TRBV19	TGTGCCAGTAGTATGGGCGGGAGGGAATTTTACAATGAGCAGTTCTTC	CASSMGGREFYNEQFF
-	TRBJ2-7	-	TRBV7-2	TGTGCCAGCAGCCGAGGTGTAACGGGCGAGCAGTACTTC	CASSRGVTGEQYF
TRBD2	TRBJ2-2	few	TRBV12-3/TRBV12-4	TGTGCCAGCAGCGCCCATACAGGGGTGGTAGCGGGGGGGCCCGGGGAGCTGTTTTTT	CASSAHTGVVAGGPGELFF
TRBD1	TRBJ2-7	few	TRBV6-2/TRBV6-3	TGTGCCAGCAGAGCCTCCGGGACAGGGGGCCACGAGCAGTACTTC	CASRASGTGGHEQYF
TRBD2	TRBJ2-1	-	TRBV7-9	TGTGCCAGCAGCTGGGGGACTAGCGGGAGGGCCTGGGATGAGCAGTTCTTC	CASSWGTSGRAWDEQFF